This entry concerns a single TCR beta chain. Deletions cut 1 base from V and 8 bases from J, with 15 bases between. Germline CDR1 is MDHEN and CDR2 is SYDVKM. This CDR3 has 15 residues. The data were obtained in a study of blood T cell repertoires in COVID-19. Background on the study: Sources were T cells, B-cell-depleted T cells, or PBMCs; the material itself was cDNA or gDNA.

Methods used by the authors: Quantification of nucleated cells was approximated via reference gene primer amplification. Sequencing was performed with immunoSEQ multiplex PCR; in TCRdb, only in-frame clones are kept and a portion is missing. V and J calls and clone size are those listed in that table; D and trimming were worked out from the DNA. The table lists roughly 88,000 clones, approximately 90% of them singletons. Input material: peripheral blood. This TCR derives from a woman aged 45-65 years in a cohort sampled during active COVID-19. This chain uses TRBV28 with TRBJ2-4; TRBD1 is a possible D gene (6 bases). The CDR3 sequence: CASSLLKQGRYIQYF. The DNA for the CDR3 is TGTGCCAGCAGTTTATTGAAGCAGGGGCGGTACATTCAGTACTTC.